The source of this T cell receptor (beta chain) is a study of blood T cell repertoires in COVID-19. This CDR3 region has 14 residues. Profiled with immunoSEQ multiplex PCR; TCRdb holds only in-frame clones, not every one. This sample carries under 200,000 clones, 85% of them seen once, and the ten largest clones take roughly 8.1%. Sequenced material: peripheral blood. The rearrangement joins TRBV21-1 to TRBJ1-2; TRBD1 is the table's D call, not checked against the DNA. TRBV21-1 is classified as a pseudogene. The clonotype comes from an elderly woman with COVID-19, enrolled during active disease. This chain's CDR3 is CASSKLGRGRGYTF. DNA of the CDR3: TGTGCCAGCAGCAAATTGGGCAGGGGCCGGGGCTACACCTTC.